These 28 T cell receptor beta chains came from one sample sequenced in a study of T cell changes during pregnancy in multiple sclerosis. Produced via immunoSEQ multiplex PCR; TCRdb's table is partial and in-frame only. The sample lists about 77,000 clones; 89% were seen once. The sequenced sample was peripheral blood, obtained before pregnancy. These receptors were taken from a female donor with multiple sclerosis, enrolled in a pregnancy study.

The rearrangement links TRBV27 to TRBJ2-6; 7 nucleotides agree with TRBD2. The CDR3 contains 17 residues. Germline CDR1 reads MNHEY; CDR2 reads SMNVEV (reference sequence). Trimming removed 7 bases from V and 2 bases from J; junction bases left unmatched: 11. The CDR3 reads CASTPGEGSAGANVLTF. CDR3 DNA: TGTGCCAGCACCCCCGGGGAGGGTTCAGCTGGGGCCAACGTCCTGACTTTC.

The V call is TRBV15, the J call TRBJ2-5, with D uncertain. The CDR3 has 12 amino acids. The V gene's germline CDR1 is LNHNV and CDR2 YYDKDF (reference sequence). Between the trimmed V and J ends, which lost 4 bases and 5 bases, there was a span of 8 bases. CDR3: CATSIGWETQYF. The DNA of the CDR3 is TGTGCCACCAGCATCGGTTGGGAGACCCAGTACTTC.

The CDR3 here is CASSYGDRGSETQYF. CDR3 DNA: TGTGCCAGCAGCTACGGGGACAGGGGGTCTGAGACCCAGTACTTC. V gene TRBV11-3 combines with J gene TRBJ2-5; TRBD1 matches 11 bases. Germline V gene sequence: CDR1 SGHNT, CDR2 YENEEA. CDR3 length equals 15 residues. After removal of 4 bases from V and 5 bases from J, the junction contained 6 bases not matched to a gene. Complete variable domain (other parts from reference TRBV11-3 and TRBJ2-5): EAGVVQSPRYKIIEKKQPVAFWCNPISGHNTLYWYLQNLGQGPELLIRYENEEAVDDSQLPKDRFSAERLKGVDSTLKIQPAELGDSAVYLCASSYGDRGSETQYFGPGTRLLVL.

The chain has TRBV28 and TRBJ1-1, with unresolved D. The V gene's germline CDR1 is MDHEN and CDR2 SYDVKM. CDR3 size: 16 residues. The V gene lost 4 bases and the J gene lost 2 bases, with 17 bases spanning the gap. CDR3 residues: CASSSDSPGPNTEAFF. DNA for the CDR3: TGTGCCAGCAGTTCAGACTCTCCCGGCCCCAACACTGAAGCTTTCTTT. The full variable domain, completed using reference TRBV28 and TRBJ1-1, is DVKVTQSSRYLVKRTGEKVFLECVQDMDHENMFWYRQDPGLGLRLIYFSYDVKMKEKGDIPEGYSVSREKKERFSLILESASTNQTSMYLCASSSDSPGPNTEAFFGQGTRLTVV.

This rearrangement joins TRBV18 to TRBJ2-1; tentatively, D is TRBD2 (6 bases). CDR1 KGHSH and CDR2 LQKENI come from the germline V gene. Trimming cost V 2 bases and J 8 bases, with 22 bases left between them. The CDR3 totals 17 residues. For the CDR3, the DNA is TGTGCCAGCTCACCAGGTTCGATCGGGGAGGTCAGCGATGAGCAGTTCTTC. This gives the protein CASSPGSIGEVSDEQFF.

The V gene is TRBV7-2, the J gene TRBJ2-7; the match to TRBD2 covers 10 bases. The CDR3 totals 15 residues. Germline V gene sequence: CDR1 SGHTA, CDR2 FQGNSA. Trimming at V came to 3 bases and at J to 7 bases, leaving 9 bases not matched to a gene. This CDR3 reads CASSFTSGVFGEQYF. DNA of the CDR3: TGTGCCAGCAGCTTCACTAGCGGGGTTTTCGGGGAGCAGTACTTC.

This sequence joins TRBV6-1 and TRBJ2-5; 10 nucleotides match TRBD2. Germline V gene data show CDR1 as MNHNS and CDR2 as SASEGT. This CDR3 comprises 16 residues. J was trimmed by 4 bases and V by 3 bases; bases with no gene match: 8. The CDR3 here is CASSDKRGGGRETQYF. For the CDR3, the DNA is TGTGCCAGCAGTGATAAGCGGGGGGGCGGGAGAGAGACCCAGTACTTC.

The chain links TRBV18 to TRBJ1-2; D gene uncertain. V was pared by 0 bases and J by 7 bases, with 9 bases between. There are 13 residues in the CDR3. The germline gives CDR1 KGHSH, CDR2 LQKENI. The CDR3 DNA follows: TGTGCCAGCTCACCACCGTTCCAGGTTGGCTACACCTTC. Protein: CASSPPFQVGYTF.

This chain joins TRBV2 and TRBJ2-5; 10 nucleotides line up with TRBD1. With V trimmed by 6 bases and J by 5 bases, 3 bases remained unmatched. Germline V gene data show CDR1 as SNHLY and CDR2 as FYNNEI. The CDR3 covers 13 residues. The CDR3 DNA sequence: TGTGCCAGCAGAGGACAGGGGGACGAGACCCAGTACTTC. Translation gives CASRGQGDETQYF. Using reference TRBV2 and TRBJ2-5 for the parts outside the CDR3, the full variable domain is EPEVTQTPSHQVTQMGQEVILRCVPISNHLYFYWYRQILGQKVEFLVSFYNNEISEKSEIFDDQFSVERPDGSNFTLKIRSTKLEDSAMYFCASRGQGDETQYFGPGTRLLVL.

J is TRBJ2-3 and V is TRBV15, with 7 nucleotides matching TRBD2. CDR1 is LNHNV, CDR2 YYDKDF, per germline (reference sequence). The CDR3 covers 16 residues. The V gene end was trimmed by 4 bases and the J gene end by 0 bases; junction bases not matched to a gene: 7. The CDR3 nucleotides are TGTGCCACCAGCACGGGAAGGCGGGGGAGCACAGATACGCAGTATTTT. Amino acids: CATSTGRRGSTDTQYF.

This rearrangement joins TRBV7-3 to TRBJ2-1; D might be TRBD2 (5 bases). Between the trimmed V and J ends, which lost 3 bases and 5 bases, there was a span of 14 bases. The CDR3 has 15 residues. Germline lookup yields CDR1 SGHTA and CDR2 FQGTGA. CDR3 amino acids: CASSLSGPRNNEQFF. The CDR3 bases are TGTGCCAGCAGCTTGAGCGGCCCCAGGAACAATGAGCAGTTCTTC.

This rearrangement joins TRBV6-1 to TRBJ1-1; TRBD1 matches 9 bases. With V trimmed by 11 bases and J by 1 base, 5 bases remained unmatched. Germline loops: CDR1 MNHNS, CDR2 SASEGT. The CDR3 consists of 13 residues. CDR3 DNA sequence: TGTGCCGGGGGACAGGGAGAGAACACTGAAGCTTTCTTT. This sequence encodes CAGGQGENTEAFF.

V and J are TRBV5-1 and TRBJ2-5; 10 bases agree with TRBD1. Losses at the gene ends were 0 bases for V and 4 bases for J; bases not matched to a gene: 9. CDR3 length: 17 residues. Germline CDR1 reads SGHRS; CDR2 reads YFSETQ. CDR3 sequence: CASSLGLRQGAGETQYF. The CDR3 DNA sequence: TGCGCCAGCAGCTTGGGCCTACGACAGGGGGCCGGAGAGACCCAGTACTTC. The variable domain in full, completed from reference TRBV5-1 and TRBJ2-5, reads KAGVTQTPRYLIKTRGQQVTLSCSPISGHRSVSWYQQTPGQGLQFLFEYFSETQRNKGNFPGRFSGRQFSNSRSEMNVSTLELGDSALYLCASSLGLRQGAGETQYFGPGTRLLVL.

V usage is TRBV6-1 and J usage is TRBJ1-1, with D maybe TRBD1 (5 bases). This CDR3 contains 12 residues. From germline, CDR1 is MNHNS and CDR2 SASEGT. V lost 5 bases to trimming and J lost 11 bases, with 15 bases between them. The CDR3 DNA reads TGTGCCAGCAGTAAACCAGGGCTTTGGGCTTTCTTT. As protein: CASSKPGLWAFF.

This clone appeared once. This chain connects TRBV6-5 to TRBJ2-7; D is undetermined. V lost 2 bases to trimming and J lost 2 bases, with 10 bases between them. Germline CDR1 MNHEY, CDR2 SVGAGI. The CDR3 spans 14 residues. In DNA form, the CDR3 reads TGTGCCAGCAGTTACGGCCGTACCGCCTACGAGCAGTACTTC. Its translation: CASSYGRTAYEQYF.

V and J are TRBV25-1 and TRBJ2-2; D is ambiguous. Trimming stripped 6 bases from V and 1 base from J, with 12 bases between. The CDR3 contains 15 residues. CDR1 and CDR2 from the germline V gene are MGHDK and SYGVNS. The CDR3 DNA sequence: TGTGCCAGCAGAGCCGATAACCAGAACACCGGGGAGCTGTTTTTT. Protein product: CASRADNQNTGELFF.

This clone was seen a single time. This rearrangement joins TRBV7-2 to TRBJ1-2; no definite D call. Trimming removed 4 bases from V and 5 bases from J, with 5 bases in between. The germline V gene encodes CDR1 SGHTA and CDR2 FQGNSA. CDR3 length: 11 residues. CDR3 sequence (DNA): TGTGCCAGCAGCTCGAGGTATGGCTACACCTTC. As protein: CASSSRYGYTF.

The V call is TRBV7-9, the J call TRBJ1-1, with unresolved D. Germline CDR1 is SEHNR and CDR2 is FQNEAQ (reference sequence). There are 12 residues in the CDR3. V was trimmed by 7 bases and J by 1 base, leaving 7 bases between them. The CDR3 DNA reads TGTGCCAGCATTCCCGGGAACACTGAAGCTTTCTTT. This codes for CASIPGNTEAFF.

The chain recombines TRBV5-8 with TRBJ1-2; D remains ambiguous. CDR3 length: 13 amino acids. V lost 0 bases, J lost 4 bases, and 7 bases lay in between. The germline V gene encodes CDR1 SGHTS and CDR2 YDEGEE. The CDR3 coding sequence is TGTGCCAGCAGCTTGGTGGGCCCCTATGGCTACACCTTC. Protein: CASSLVGPYGYTF.

This chain connects TRBV19 to TRBJ1-4, with 7 bases fitting TRBD1. The CDR3 is 14 residues long. V was pared by 6 bases and J by 6 bases, with 7 bases of the junction left unmatched. Looked up from germline, CDR1 is LNHDA and CDR2 is SQIVND (reference sequence). Here the CDR3 DNA reads TGTGCCAGTAGCAAACAGGGGTTTGATGAAAAACTGTTTTTT. This encodes CASSKQGFDEKLFF.

CDR3 nucleotides: TGCGCCAGCAGCTTGGGGACAGCACTAGCCAAAAACATTCAGTACTTC. Its translation is CASSLGTALAKNIQYF. The chain combines TRBV5-1 with TRBJ2-4; possibly TRBD1 for D (6 bases). CDR3 length: 16 amino acids. Trimming took off 0 bases at V and 0 bases at J, with 10 bases between the two ends. From germline, CDR1 is SGHRS and CDR2 YFSETQ.

V is TRBV7-2 and J is TRBJ1-2, with TRBD1 identical over 7 bases. From germline, CDR1 is SGHTA and CDR2 FQGNSA. This CDR3 is built from 11 residues. Trimming cost V 5 bases and J 6 bases; bases outside gene matches: 0. CDR3 bases: TGTGCCAGCAGCGACAGGGATGGCTACACCTTC. Encoded protein: CASSDRDGYTF. The complete variable domain, with remaining parts taken from reference TRBV7-2 and TRBJ1-2, reads GAGVSQSPSNKVTEKGKDVELRCDPISGHTALYWYRQSLGQGLEFLIYFQGNSAPDKSGLPSDRFSAERTGGSVSTLTIQRTQQEDSAVYLCASSDRDGYTFGSGTRLTVV.

This chain links TRBV2 with TRBJ1-5; D possibly corresponds to TRBD1 (5 bases). CDR1 is SNHLY and CDR2 is FYNNEI in the germline V gene. This CDR3 spans 15 amino acids. Trimming removed 8 bases at V and 2 bases at J, with 16 bases between. CDR3 amino acids: CASGAGPLGNQPQHF. The CDR3 DNA follows: TGTGCCAGCGGAGCGGGGCCGTTGGGCAATCAGCCCCAGCATTTT.

The V and J genes are TRBV29-1 and TRBJ2-7; the D gene is possibly TRBD2 (5 bases). Deletions cut 6 bases from V and 5 bases from J, with 11 bases between. CDR1 SQVTM and CDR2 ANQGSEA come from the germline V gene. The CDR3 has 11 amino acids. CDR3 amino acids: CSVRGGNEQYF. The CDR3 DNA reads TGCAGCGTCCGGGGTGGGAACGAGCAGTACTTC.

This chain joins TRBV2 and TRBJ1-5; 8 bases align to TRBD1. Germline V gene sequence: CDR1 SNHLY, CDR2 FYNNEI. Trimming cost V 4 bases and J 10 bases; bases outside gene matches: 6. There are 13 residues in the CDR3. The CDR3 protein is CASSVDRGAPQHF. As DNA, the CDR3 is TGTGCCAGCAGTGTCGACAGGGGAGCCCCCCAGCATTTT.

The rearrangement joins TRBV29-1 to TRBJ1-4, with a tentative D call TRBD1 (5 bases). V was cut by 7 bases and J by 8 bases, with 17 bases left in between. The CDR3 is 13 amino acids. CDR1 is SQVTM and CDR2 is ANQGSEA in the germline V gene. The CDR3 here is CSALGGVGEKLFF. The CDR3 nucleotides are TGCAGCGCATTAGGAGGGGTCGGGGAAAAACTGTTTTTT.

This rearrangement joins TRBV7-2 to TRBJ1-6; the match to TRBD1 covers 7 bases. Germline assignment: CDR1 SGHTA and CDR2 FQGNSA. This CDR3 is built from 15 residues. Trimming cost V 5 bases and J 7 bases; bases outside gene matches: 8. CDR3 in amino acids: CASSPEGTVNSPLHF. The CDR3 nucleotides read TGTGCCAGCAGCCCGGAAGGGACAGTAAATTCACCCCTCCACTTT.

This chain joins TRBV10-2 and TRBJ1-5; D gene unclear. The CDR3 extends over 14 amino acids. Looked up from germline, CDR1 is WSHSY and CDR2 is SAAADI. Trimming took off 3 bases at V and 4 bases at J, with 10 bases between the two ends. As DNA, the CDR3 is TGCGCCAGCAGTGAAAGCCCGACAAATCAGCCCCAGCATTTT. Translated, it gives CASSESPTNQPQHF.